Listed below are T cell receptor beta chains from one sample, sequenced in a study of T cell responses to AZD1222 COVID-19 vaccine. Assay used: immunoSEQ multiplex PCR; TCRdb lists only in-frame clones, some missing. The data contain 120,000 to 150,000 clones, roughly nine tenths of them singletons. Sequencing was performed on peripheral blood, taken on day 0 of AZD1222 vaccination. Receptors originate from an adult in good health. The CDR3 runs from the conserved cysteine through the conserved F or W. Each record gives: D gene, CDR3 length, J gene, clone size, V gene, CDR3 DNA, CDR3 protein. A D gene is named only where the DNA matches it firmly. Expanded clones are given a class, and other clones once, few, many or no size at all.

D gene: -; CDR3 length: 15; J gene: TRBJ1-1; clone size: -; V gene: TRBV19; CDR3 DNA: TGTGCCAGCCGAGGGGTTAATAGGTTGAACACTGAAGCTTTCTTT; CDR3 protein: CASRGVNRLNTEAFF
D gene: -; CDR3 length: 13; J gene: TRBJ2-7; clone size: -; V gene: TRBV19; CDR3 DNA: TGTGCCAGTAGCAGCGACAGAGGCTACGAGCAGTACTTC; CDR3 protein: CASSSDRGYEQYF
D gene: TRBD1; CDR3 length: 16; J gene: TRBJ1-5; clone size: -; V gene: TRBV7-7; CDR3 DNA: TGTGCCAGCAGCTGTGACAGGGAGAGGTCCAATCAGCCCCAGCATTTT; CDR3 protein: CASSCDRERSNQPQHF
D gene: -; CDR3 length: 13; J gene: TRBJ1-2; clone size: once; V gene: TRBV7-8; CDR3 DNA: TGTGCCAGCAGCTCCAGCGAAATATATGGCTACACCTTC; CDR3 protein: CASSSSEIYGYTF
D gene: TRBD1; CDR3 length: 14; J gene: TRBJ1-4; clone size: -; V gene: TRBV2; CDR3 DNA: TGTGCCAGCAGTCAGGGGGCCTTTAATGAAAAACTGTTTTTT; CDR3 protein: CASSQGAFNEKLFF
D gene: -; CDR3 length: 15; J gene: TRBJ1-6; clone size: -; V gene: TRBV25-1; CDR3 DNA: TGTGCCAGCAGTGGAAGACAGTCTAACAATTCACCCCTCCACTTT; CDR3 protein: CASSGRQSNNSPLHF
D gene: -; CDR3 length: 13; J gene: TRBJ1-6; clone size: -; V gene: TRBV6-1; CDR3 DNA: TGTGCCAGCAGTGAACCCGGTAATTCACCCCTCCACTTT; CDR3 protein: CASSEPGNSPLHF
D gene: TRBD1; CDR3 length: 14; J gene: TRBJ1-5; clone size: -; V gene: TRBV28; CDR3 DNA: TGTGCCAGCAGTCAAACAGGGGGGAATCAGCCCCAGCATTTT; CDR3 protein: CASSQTGGNQPQHF
D gene: -; CDR3 length: 15; J gene: TRBJ1-1; clone size: once; V gene: TRBV5-3; CDR3 DNA: TGTGCCAGAAGCTTGCCGGACGAGGTGAACACTGAAGCTTTCTTT; CDR3 protein: CARSLPDEVNTEAFF
D gene: TRBD1; CDR3 length: 21; J gene: TRBJ2-4; clone size: -; V gene: TRBV6-4; CDR3 DNA: TGTGCCAGCAGTGACACTTGGACAGGGGTTGGGTCCGAGTTAGTCAAAAACATTCAGTACTTC; CDR3 protein: CASSDTWTGVGSELVKNIQYF
D gene: -; CDR3 length: 13; J gene: TRBJ1-5; clone size: -; V gene: TRBV4-2; CDR3 DNA: TGTGCCAGCAGCCTTCACCACGGTCAGCCCCAGCATTTT; CDR3 protein: CASSLHHGQPQHF
D gene: TRBD1; CDR3 length: 14; J gene: TRBJ2-3; clone size: -; V gene: TRBV15; CDR3 DNA: TGTGCCACCAGCAGCCGACAGGGAACAGATACGCAGTATTTT; CDR3 protein: CATSSRQGTDTQYF
D gene: TRBD1; CDR3 length: 14; J gene: TRBJ1-1; clone size: -; V gene: TRBV6-5; CDR3 DNA: TGTGCCAGCAGTTACGACAGGGGGAAGGGTGAAGCTTTCTTT; CDR3 protein: CASSYDRGKGEAFF
D gene: TRBD2; CDR3 length: 16; J gene: TRBJ2-7; clone size: -; V gene: TRBV7-2; CDR3 DNA: TGTGCCAGCAGCGGAAGTCTAGCGGGACCTGATTACGAGCAGTACTTC; CDR3 protein: CASSGSLAGPDYEQYF
D gene: -; CDR3 length: 14; J gene: TRBJ2-5; clone size: -; V gene: TRBV5-1; CDR3 DNA: TGCGCCAGCAGCTTGGAAGGGTTTCAAGAGACCCAGTACTTC; CDR3 protein: CASSLEGFQETQYF
D gene: TRBD1; CDR3 length: 12; J gene: TRBJ1-1; clone size: few; V gene: TRBV5-8; CDR3 DNA: TGTGCCAGCAGCTTTAGGGACAGGGGAGCTTTCTTT; CDR3 protein: CASSFRDRGAFF
D gene: -; CDR3 length: 18; J gene: TRBJ1-5; clone size: -; V gene: TRBV14; CDR3 DNA: TGTGCCAGCAGCCAATGGCCCAAGACGGGGAAAAAGGGACAGCCCCAGCATTTT; CDR3 protein: CASSQWPKTGKKGQPQHF
D gene: -; CDR3 length: 17; J gene: TRBJ1-3; clone size: -; V gene: TRBV5-1; CDR3 DNA: TGCGCCAGCAGCTTGGCGCGGAACACCGGCTCTGGAAACACCATATATTTT; CDR3 protein: CASSLARNTGSGNTIYF
D gene: -; CDR3 length: 16; J gene: TRBJ2-2; clone size: -; V gene: TRBV7-3; CDR3 DNA: TGTGCCAGCAGCTTAATGGGGGCCGGGGTCACCGGGGAGCTGTTTTTT; CDR3 protein: CASSLMGAGVTGELFF
D gene: -; CDR3 length: 15; J gene: TRBJ1-5; clone size: -; V gene: TRBV28; CDR3 DNA: TGTGCCAGCAGTTCGGGACGGTCTAGCAATCAGCCCCAGCATTTT; CDR3 protein: CASSSGRSSNQPQHF
D gene: -; CDR3 length: 14; J gene: TRBJ1-2; clone size: -; V gene: TRBV6-5; CDR3 DNA: TGTGCCAGCAGTTTAGGGGTCCCCGAAAATGGCTACACCTTC; CDR3 protein: CASSLGVPENGYTF
D gene: -; CDR3 length: 15; J gene: TRBJ1-2; clone size: -; V gene: TRBV6-5; CDR3 DNA: TGTGCCAGCAGTAGGGGAGGACAGCCCAACTATGGCTACACCTTC; CDR3 protein: CASSRGGQPNYGYTF
D gene: -; CDR3 length: 13; J gene: TRBJ2-3; clone size: -; V gene: TRBV9; CDR3 DNA: TGTGCCAGCACCACTTCGGGCTCAGATACGCAGTATTTT; CDR3 protein: CASTTSGSDTQYF
D gene: -; CDR3 length: 15; J gene: TRBJ2-2; clone size: once; V gene: TRBV24-1; CDR3 DNA: TGTGCCACCAGTGATTTAGAGATATACACCGGGGAGCTGTTTTTT; CDR3 protein: CATSDLEIYTGELFF
D gene: -; CDR3 length: 14; J gene: TRBJ2-6; clone size: -; V gene: TRBV30; CDR3 DNA: TGTGCCCGAGGAGAAGGAACTGGGGCCAACGTCCTGACTTTC; CDR3 protein: CARGEGTGANVLTF
D gene: -; CDR3 length: 15; J gene: TRBJ1-5; clone size: -; V gene: TRBV6-5; CDR3 DNA: TGTGCCAGCAGGTATGGGGGGACGGGCAATCAGCCCCAGCATTTT; CDR3 protein: CASRYGGTGNQPQHF
D gene: -; CDR3 length: 17; J gene: TRBJ1-2; clone size: -; V gene: TRBV5-1; CDR3 DNA: TGCGCCAGCAGCTTGGGCCATCGGGACAAGGCGGTGGGTGGCTACACCTTC; CDR3 protein: CASSLGHRDKAVGGYTF
D gene: TRBD2; CDR3 length: 17; J gene: TRBJ2-2; clone size: -; V gene: TRBV5-1; CDR3 DNA: TGCGCCAGCAGCTTGACTAGCGGGAGTTCTTACACCGGGGAGCTGTTTTTT; CDR3 protein: CASSLTSGSSYTGELFF
D gene: TRBD1; CDR3 length: 15; J gene: TRBJ1-1; clone size: few; V gene: TRBV3-1/TRBV3-2; CDR3 DNA: TGTGCCAGCAGCGCCAGGGACAGGGAGGGCACTGAAGCTTTCTTT; CDR3 protein: CASSARDREGTEAFF
D gene: TRBD2; CDR3 length: 16; J gene: TRBJ2-1; clone size: -; V gene: TRBV5-1; CDR3 DNA: TGCGCCAGCAGACGCTCCGGGACTAGCAACTACAATGAGCAGTTCTTC; CDR3 protein: CASRRSGTSNYNEQFF
D gene: TRBD1; CDR3 length: 14; J gene: TRBJ2-7; clone size: -; V gene: TRBV4-3; CDR3 DNA: TGCGCCAGCAGCCAAACGACAGGGATCTACGAGCAGTACTTC; CDR3 protein: CASSQTTGIYEQYF
D gene: -; CDR3 length: 13; J gene: TRBJ1-5; clone size: once; V gene: TRBV7-8; CDR3 DNA: TGTGCCAGCAGCTTCGGATATAATCAGCCCCAGCATTTT; CDR3 protein: CASSFGYNQPQHF
D gene: -; CDR3 length: 12; J gene: TRBJ1-2; clone size: -; V gene: TRBV9; CDR3 DNA: TGTGCCAGCAGCTTGCGGGACGATGGCTACACCTTC; CDR3 protein: CASSLRDDGYTF
D gene: -; CDR3 length: 14; J gene: TRBJ2-1; clone size: -; V gene: TRBV7-2; CDR3 DNA: TGTGCCAGCAGCTTAGATCCCGGAAACAATGAGCAGTTCTTC; CDR3 protein: CASSLDPGNNEQFF
D gene: -; CDR3 length: 11; J gene: TRBJ2-1; clone size: -; V gene: TRBV6-6; CDR3 DNA: TGTGCCAGCAGTTCTCAGCGGGAGCAGTTCTTC; CDR3 protein: CASSSQREQFF
D gene: -; CDR3 length: 16; J gene: TRBJ1-2; clone size: -; V gene: TRBV27; CDR3 DNA: TGTGCCAGCAGTTTATATGGGCAGCCCCCGGAATATGGCTACACCTTC; CDR3 protein: CASSLYGQPPEYGYTF
D gene: TRBD1; CDR3 length: 14; J gene: TRBJ1-2; clone size: -; V gene: TRBV14; CDR3 DNA: TGTGCCAGCAGCTCCCGGGACAGGAACTATGGCTACACCTTC; CDR3 protein: CASSSRDRNYGYTF
D gene: -; CDR3 length: 13; J gene: TRBJ2-3; clone size: -; V gene: TRBV5-1; CDR3 DNA: TGCGCCAGCAGCAGGGGGAGACGAGATACGCAGTATTTT; CDR3 protein: CASSRGRRDTQYF
D gene: TRBD2; CDR3 length: 17; J gene: TRBJ2-1; clone size: -; V gene: TRBV27; CDR3 DNA: TGTGCCAGCAGGAGACTAGCGGGTGTGAAAACCTACAATGAGCAGTTCTTC; CDR3 protein: CASRRLAGVKTYNEQFF
D gene: -; CDR3 length: 14; J gene: TRBJ2-7; clone size: -; V gene: TRBV2; CDR3 DNA: TGTGCCAGCAAGAAGAGTCGGACAGCGTACGAGCAGTACTTC; CDR3 protein: CASKKSRTAYEQYF
D gene: -; CDR3 length: 16; J gene: TRBJ2-7; clone size: many; V gene: TRBV10-3; CDR3 DNA: TGTGCCATCAGTGCATCGGGACATACATTATCCTACGAGCAGTACTTC; CDR3 protein: CAISASGHTLSYEQYF
D gene: TRBD2; CDR3 length: 15; J gene: TRBJ2-3; clone size: -; V gene: TRBV7-2; CDR3 DNA: TGTGCCAGCAGCGTGGCGGGGACTAGTTCAGATACGCAGTATTTT; CDR3 protein: CASSVAGTSSDTQYF
D gene: -; CDR3 length: 12; J gene: TRBJ1-2; clone size: -; V gene: TRBV5-1; CDR3 DNA: TGCGCCAGCAGCTTCCAAAACTATGGCTACACCTTC; CDR3 protein: CASSFQNYGYTF
D gene: TRBD1; CDR3 length: 13; J gene: TRBJ1-4; clone size: -; V gene: TRBV5-1; CDR3 DNA: TGCGCCAGCAGCGAACAGGGGTATGAAAAACTGTTTTTT; CDR3 protein: CASSEQGYEKLFF
D gene: -; CDR3 length: 12; J gene: TRBJ1-1; clone size: once; V gene: TRBV18; CDR3 DNA: TGTGCCAGCTCAGGAGGGGAGACTGAAGCTTTCTTT; CDR3 protein: CASSGGETEAFF
D gene: TRBD2; CDR3 length: 14; J gene: TRBJ2-7; clone size: -; V gene: TRBV5-6; CDR3 DNA: TGTGCCAGCAGCTCACCGGGACTATCGTACGAGCAGTACTTC; CDR3 protein: CASSSPGLSYEQYF
D gene: -; CDR3 length: 13; J gene: TRBJ2-7; clone size: -; V gene: TRBV19; CDR3 DNA: TGTGCCAGTAGTTTTCGAATGGCCTACGAGCAGTACTTC; CDR3 protein: CASSFRMAYEQYF
D gene: TRBD2; CDR3 length: 15; J gene: TRBJ2-1; clone size: -; V gene: TRBV7-9; CDR3 DNA: TGTGCCAGCAGCTCCTCAAGCGGGAGTAGGAATGAGCAGTTCTTC; CDR3 protein: CASSSSSGSRNEQFF
D gene: TRBD1; CDR3 length: 13; J gene: TRBJ1-2; clone size: -; V gene: TRBV27; CDR3 DNA: TGTGCCAGCAGCCGGGACAGAGGCTATGGCTACACCTTC; CDR3 protein: CASSRDRGYGYTF
D gene: -; CDR3 length: 15; J gene: TRBJ1-4; clone size: -; V gene: TRBV5-1; CDR3 DNA: TGCGCCAGCCGAGCAGGGGAAACGACTAATGAAAAACTGTTTTTT; CDR3 protein: CASRAGETTNEKLFF
D gene: -; CDR3 length: 18; J gene: TRBJ2-6; clone size: -; V gene: TRBV11-2; CDR3 DNA: TGTGCCAGCAGCTTAGTGTCGGGGCGAGGCCCTGGGGCCAACGTCCTGACTTTC; CDR3 protein: CASSLVSGRGPGANVLTF
D gene: -; CDR3 length: 12; J gene: TRBJ2-3; clone size: -; V gene: TRBV19; CDR3 DNA: TGTGCCAGTAGCAGGACGGCGGATACGCAGTATTTT; CDR3 protein: CASSRTADTQYF